These 4 T cell receptor beta chains came from one sample sequenced in a study of PD-1 blockade in classical Hodgkin lymphoma. Profiled with immunoSEQ multiplex PCR; TCRdb holds only in-frame clones, not every one. The sample has tens of thousands of clones, around 80% seen once. There was relapse after autologous stem cell transplantation in every patient, and there was variation in brentuximab vedotin exposure. Sequenced material: peripheral blood mononuclear cells (PBMCs), taken before the second cycle of nivolumab. The receptors stem from a human donor with classical Hodgkin lymphoma.

The genes are TRBV6-6 and TRBJ2-3; 7 bases align to TRBD1. The CDR3 consists of 13 residues. With V trimmed by 6 bases and J by 4 bases, 4 bases remained unmatched. Germline CDR1 reads MNHNY; CDR2 reads SVGAGI (reference sequence). The CDR3 spells CASSRQGPDTQYF. CDR3 nucleotides: TGTGCCAGCAGCCGACAGGGTCCAGATACGCAGTATTTT.

The V gene is TRBV30, the J gene TRBJ2-3, with D tentatively TRBD2 (5 bases). V lost 3 bases and J 6 bases, leaving 10 bases between the germline ends. Germline-derived CDR1 and CDR2 are GTSNPN and SVGIG (reference sequence). The CDR3 runs 12 residues. CDR3 DNA: TGTGCCTGGAGGACCTCGGGGGATACGCAGTATTTT. It yields the protein CAWRTSGDTQYF.

The chain uses TRBV9 and TRBJ2-7, with D possibly matching TRBD1 (6 bases). CDR1 is SGDLS, CDR2 YYNGEE, per germline. V was clipped by 7 bases and J by 3 bases, with 14 bases between them. This CDR3 is 13 amino acids long. The CDR3 loop is CASGRDNLYEQYF. For the CDR3, the DNA is TGTGCCAGCGGCCGGGACAACCTCTACGAGCAGTACTTC.

The rearrangement links TRBV5-1 to TRBJ1-2; TRBD1 is a possible D gene (5 bases). V was pared by 0 bases and J by 4 bases, with 13 bases between. Germline assignment: CDR1 SGHRS and CDR2 YFSETQ. The CDR3 is 15 amino acids. The CDR3 protein is CASSLVVGQGYGYTF. The DNA for the CDR3 is TGCGCCAGCAGCTTGGTGGTGGGGCAGGGCTATGGCTACACCTTC.